This T cell receptor (beta chain) comes out of a study of T cell responses to AZD1222 COVID-19 vaccine. The study's findings and limits: Close to half of all spike-specific TCRs reportedly target regions of the variants that are unmutated. Donor demographics were predominantly white British with a female majority; clonal diversity may be underestimated.

Libraries were prepared by immunoSEQ multiplex PCR; TCRdb keeps only in-frame clonotypes and omits some of them. The table shows roughly 67,000 clones, with around 88% occurring only once. Note on this clone: Antigen specificity is unknown.

The sample consisted of peripheral blood, taken on day 0 of AZD1222 vaccination. The receptor comes from an adult in good health.

CDR3 residues: CAWRGDLDEKLFF. CDR3 in DNA: TGTGCCTGGAGGGGGGATTTGGATGAAAAACTGTTTTTT. This chain connects TRBV30 to TRBJ1-4, with D perhaps TRBD1 (5 bases). The CDR3 is 13 residues long. The germline CDR1 and CDR2 sequences are GTSNPN and SVGIG (reference sequence). Trimming shortened V by 3 bases and J by 6 bases, and 11 bases separated the two germline ends.